The 9 T cell receptor beta chains below come from one sample, sequenced in a study of memory CD4+ T cells and cytomegalovirus serostatus. Produced via immunoSEQ multiplex PCR; TCRdb's table is partial and in-frame only. The data hold approximately 53,000 clones, with 82% observed a single time. Single viable CD3+CD4+CD8-CD45RO+ cells were sorted as the memory CD4+ T cells. Source material: memory CD4+ T cells from blood. These receptors were obtained from an adult in good health and CMV-seronegative.

The rearrangement joins TRBV30 to TRBJ1-2, with D maybe TRBD1 (5 bases). The CDR3 runs to 12 residues. Trimming removed 0 bases from V and 7 bases from J, with 9 bases in between. Germline V gives CDR1 GTSNPN, CDR2 SVGIG (reference sequence). The chain's CDR3 is CAWSVRGGGYTF. In nucleotides, the CDR3 is TGTGCCTGGAGTGTACGCGGGGGTGGCTACACCTTC.

CDR3 nucleotide sequence: TGTGCCAGCAGCCAAATCCAGCGGGGAGAGACCCAGTACTTC. It is translated as CASSQIQRGETQYF. This rearrangement joins TRBV14 to TRBJ2-5; 7 bases map to TRBD2. This CDR3 region has 14 residues. V trimming: 2 bases; J trimming: 4 bases; junction bases outside the gene matches: 4. CDR1 is SGHDN and CDR2 is FVKESK in the germline V gene.

This sequence joins TRBV7-9 and TRBJ1-1; 10 positions agree with TRBD1. This CDR3 contains 14 residues. The junction had 1 base not matched to a gene; V was cut back by 1 base and J by 5 bases. The germline CDR1 and CDR2 sequences are SEHNR and FQNEAQ (reference sequence). DNA of the CDR3: TGTGCCAGCAGCTTAGGGGGACAGGGGACTGAAGCTTTCTTT. Amino acids: CASSLGGQGTEAFF.

This rearrangement joins TRBV7-9 to TRBJ2-7; D is possibly TRBD1 (6 bases). The V and J ends lost 4 bases and 3 bases respectively, with 25 bases between them. CDR1 is SEHNR and CDR2 is FQNEAQ in the germline V gene (reference sequence). There are 18 residues in the CDR3. The CDR3 coding sequence is TGTGCCAGCAGCTCCAGGACGGTCGGGACACCTATAAACTACGAGCAGTACTTC. Translating gives CASSSRTVGTPINYEQYF.

The chain is built from TRBV19 and TRBJ2-7; D is undetermined. The CDR3 sequence is 13 residues long. CDR1 is LNHDA and CDR2 is SQIVND in the germline V gene (reference sequence). Trimming stripped 1 base from V and 2 bases from J, with 6 bases between. CDR3 loop: CASSIGAAYEQYF. Written as DNA, the CDR3 is TGTGCCAGTAGTATAGGAGCTGCCTACGAGCAGTACTTC. Full variable domain (missing parts from reference TRBV19 and TRBJ2-7): DGGITQSPKYLFRKEGQNVTLSCEQNLNHDAMYWYRQDPGQGLRLIYYSQIVNDFQKGDIAEGYSVSREKKESFPLTVTSAQKNPTAFYLCASSIGAAYEQYFGPGTRLTVT.

Points on this clone: Germline and junction disagree at one end, which may indicate a read error. The chain joins TRBV5-4 to TRBJ2-1; D is possibly TRBD1 (6 bases). CDR1 and CDR2 (germline): SGHNT, YYREEE (reference sequence). The CDR3 loop spans 13 amino acids. CDR3 loop: CASSQGQYNEQLF. In nucleotides, the CDR3 is TGTGCCAGCTCCCAGGGGCAGTACAATGAGCAGCTCTTC.

V usage is TRBV28 and J usage is TRBJ1-2, with a weak D call TRBD1 (6 bases). With 11 bases removed from V and 5 bases from J, the gap between germline ends came to 15 bases. CDR1 and CDR2 (germline): MDHEN, SYDVKM. The CDR3 runs 12 residues. CDR3 in amino acids: CAAVQGGYGYTF. Here the CDR3 DNA reads TGTGCCGCAGTTCAAGGGGGTTATGGCTACACCTTC.

This chain joins TRBV18 and TRBJ1-2, with no clear D. CDR3 length equals 14 residues. Germline CDR1 is KGHSH and CDR2 is LQKENI. The V and J ends lost 3 bases and 4 bases respectively, with 12 bases between them. This CDR3 is CASSPGGRFYGYTF. As DNA, the CDR3 is TGTGCCAGCTCACCCGGCGGCAGGTTCTATGGCTACACCTTC.

This clone was counted a single time. This sequence joins TRBV12-5 and TRBJ2-7; D unresolved. The V gene's germline CDR1 is LGHNT and CDR2 FRNRAP. This CDR3 region has 12 residues. Trimming removed 3 bases from V and 7 bases from J, with 10 bases in between. CDR3 amino acids: CASGFSLSEQYF. The CDR3 bases are TGTGCTAGTGGTTTTAGTCTGTCAGAGCAGTACTTC.